This T cell receptor beta chain emerged from a study of cytomegalovirus exposure and HLA in healthy donors. For the study at large: A prior analysis found fewer than 120 million unique TCR beta sequences from 170 million or so T cells.

Germline assignment: CDR1 SGHRS and CDR2 YFSETQ. The CDR3 covers 15 residues. The ends lost 3 bases at V and 7 bases at J; junction bases unmatched: 12. It was with 60 Vbeta and 13 Jbeta primers that the PCR ran. Data came from immunoSEQ multiplex PCR; TCRdb stores just in-frame clones and leaves some out. The sample holds 200,000 to 250,000 clones, roughly 90% seen once. The material sequenced was PBMCs. The rearrangement links TRBV5-1 to TRBJ2-7; 8 nucleotides line up with TRBD1. The clonotype comes from a woman aged 18-29 years in good health and CMV-seronegative. CDR3 sequence reads: CASSSLTGVLYEQYF. CDR3 DNA: TGCGCCAGCAGCTCACTGACAGGGGTATTGTATGAGCAGTACTTC.